This TCR beta chain is drawn from a study of blood T cell repertoires in COVID-19. Study overall: Samples came from the United States, Italy and Spain, spanning acute and convalescent COVID-19. T cells, B-cell-depleted T cells, or PBMCs supplied cDNA or gDNA.

Methods used by the authors: By means of reference gene primer amplification, nucleated cell counts were estimated. TCRdb's table, derived via immunoSEQ multiplex PCR, lists solely in-frame clones and lacks some. That table gives V, J and clone size, and the DNA gave D and trimming. Of more than 70,000 clones in the sample, 90% were seen once. The CDR3 spans 13 residues. Germline V lookup: CDR1 SQVTM, CDR2 ANQGSEA. V lost 3 bases, J lost 4 bases, and 12 bases lay in between. The sequence derives from a woman in her late teens or twenties with acute or convalescent COVID-19. The V and J genes are TRBV29-1 and TRBJ1-1; a possible D gene is TRBD1 (5 bases). Sequences were obtained from peripheral blood. The CDR3 nucleotides are TGCAGCGTTGATACGTTGGGGGGCACTGAAGCTTTCTTT. This codes for CSVDTLGGTEAFF.